The 9 T cell receptor beta chains presented below share a single source sample, sequenced in a study of spatial heterogeneity in lung cancer. The time point: sample taken at primary tumor resection. The study sequenced unsorted whole RNA from tumor, nontumor lung or frozen PBMC. MiXCR, applied by TCRdb to the 5' RACE reads, yields one record per CDR3 protein. The sample has about 52,000 distinct CDR3 sequences, roughly 7% seen once. The sample consisted of PBMCs, taken at surgery. Receptor source: a female donor with early-stage non-small cell lung cancer.

V usage is TRBV3-1 and J usage is TRBJ2-1, with TRBD2 matching over 10 bases. The germline V gene encodes CDR1 LGHDT and CDR2 YNNKEL (reference sequence). CDR3 size: 15 residues. V was clipped by 2 bases and J by 8 bases; unmatched bases: 6. The CDR3 sequence is CASSQSGGARHEQFF. In nucleotides, the CDR3 is TGTGCCAGCAGCCAAAGCGGGGGGGCCCGGCATGAGCAGTTCTTC.

The chain combines TRBV28 with TRBJ1-1; D uncertain. V was trimmed by 6 bases and J by 0 bases, leaving 14 bases between them. CDR3 size: 15 residues. Germline V gene lookup returns CDR1 MDHEN and CDR2 SYDVKM. The CDR3 nucleotides are TGTGCCAGCAGCCCCTCCTCAGACATGAACACTGAAGCTTTCTTT. Translating gives CASSPSSDMNTEAFF.

The chain joins TRBV28 to TRBJ2-4; 12 positions agree with TRBD2. This CDR3 contains 19 residues. CDR1 MDHEN and CDR2 SYDVKM come from the germline V gene. Unmatched junction bases numbered 15, after V lost 8 bases and J lost 1 base. CDR3: CASGPLDPGLAGAKNIQYF. The CDR3 DNA follows: TGTGCCAGCGGACCGTTGGATCCGGGACTAGCGGGCGCCAAAAACATTCAGTACTTC. Combining the CDR3 with reference TRBV28 and TRBJ2-4 gives the whole variable domain DVKVTQSSRYLVKRTGEKVFLECVQDMDHENMFWYRQDPGLGLRLIYFSYDVKMKEKGDIPEGYSVSREKKERFSLILESASTNQTSMYLCASGPLDPGLAGAKNIQYFGAGTRLSVL.

In this sample, this clonotype turned up a few times. The rearrangement uses TRBV20-1 and TRBJ2-7, with D possibly matching TRBD1 (6 bases). Trimming stripped 3 bases from V and 5 bases from J, with 14 bases between. Germline V lookup: CDR1 DFQATT, CDR2 SNEGSKA (reference sequence). There are 13 residues in the CDR3. In nucleotides, the CDR3 is TGCAGTGCTAGGCCTACAGGGATCGACGAGCAGTACTTC. This codes for CSARPTGIDEQYF.

The chain has TRBV11-2 and TRBJ1-2; weak D call: TRBD1 (5 bases). V lost 1 base to trimming and J lost 4 bases, with 10 bases between them. CDR3 length equals 14 residues. CDR1 is SGHAT and CDR2 is FQNNGV in the germline V gene. Written as DNA, the CDR3 is TGTGCCAGCAGCTTAGTCGGGGGAGGCTATGGCTACACCTTC. Residues: CASSLVGGGYGYTF.

This clonotype was seen ten or more times. The chain is built from TRBV18 and TRBJ2-1; 8 bases match TRBD1. This CDR3 region has 13 residues. With 3 bases clipped from V and 9 bases from J, the junction kept 4 bases outside the gene matches. In germline, CDR1 is KGHSH, CDR2 LQKENI. The CDR3 spells CASSPWTGTEQFF. The CDR3 DNA is TGTGCCAGCTCACCGTGGACAGGGACTGAGCAGTTCTTC. The full variable domain, with the rest looked up from reference TRBV18 and TRBJ2-1, is NAGVMQNPRHLVRRRGQEARLRCSPMKGHSHVYWYRQLPEEGLKFMVYLQKENIIDESGMPKERFSAEFPKEGPSILRIQQVVRGDSAAYFCASSPWTGTEQFFGPGTRLTVL.

This clonotype appeared many times. V usage is TRBV7-2 and J usage is TRBJ2-7, with D possibly being TRBD1 or TRBD2 (5 bases each). CDR3 size: 12 residues. With 5 bases removed from V and 4 bases from J, the gap between germline ends came to 9 bases. Germline V gene data show CDR1 as SGHTA and CDR2 as FQGNSA. CDR3 coding DNA: TGTGCCAGCAGCCGGGACCGTTACGAGCAGTACTTC. Translated: CASSRDRYEQYF.

This clonotype was picked up many times. CDR3 residues: CSAEGGPRAFF. In DNA form, the CDR3 reads TGCAGCGCCGAGGGGGGCCCTCGGGCTTTCTTT. The V and J genes are TRBV29-1 and TRBJ1-1; D may be TRBD1 (6 bases). The CDR3 extends over 11 amino acids. Germline V gene lookup returns CDR1 SQVTM and CDR2 ANQGSEA. V lost 7 bases and J 11 bases, leaving 17 bases between the germline ends.

In regard to this clonotype: This may be a read error, as it is one base from a much larger clone. The chain has TRBV9 and TRBJ1-1; D ambiguous. CDR3 length: 13 residues. Germline V lookup: CDR1 SGDLS, CDR2 YYNGEE. The CDR3 is CARSVEFSTEAFF. The CDR3 DNA sequence: TGTGCCAGAAGCGTAGAATTCAGCACTGAAGCTTTCTTT.